This T cell receptor beta chain derives from a study of T cells in Graves' hyperthyroidism and ophthalmopathy. Background on the study: Any treatment followed the collection of peripheral blood at initial diagnosis.

After removal of 3 bases from V and 2 bases from J, the junction contained 7 bases not matched to a gene. CDR3 length equals 18 residues. Germline CDR1 MGHRA, CDR2 YSYEKL. RNA transcripts yielded amplified TCR beta CDR3 regions. When the TCR CDR3 underwent first-round RT-PCR, the HTBI primer set was used. TCRdb fed the multiplex PCR reads into MiXCR, producing one record per CDR3 protein. Of a few hundred thousand distinct CDR3 sequences listed, 20% to 25% are singletons. The clonotype comes from a woman between 65 and 79 years old with Graves' ophthalmopathy. The V gene is TRBV4-1, the J gene TRBJ2-4; TRBD2 matches at 13 bases. The sample taken for sequencing was blood. DNA for the CDR3: TGCGCCAGCAGCCAGCTTTTACTAGCGGGAGGGCCCAAAAACATTCAGTACTTC. Protein product: CASSQLLLAGGPKNIQYF.